The clone carrying this T cell receptor (beta chain) was counted only a few times. Its target is not known. Sequential positive selection took CD4 T cells first, then CD8 T cells. The data were taken from a study of naive and memory T cell subsets. The germline V gene encodes CDR1 MDHEN and CDR2 SYDVKM. Trimming cost V 8 bases and J 0 bases, with 8 bases left between them. This CDR3 is built from 12 residues. The beta constant-region primer was an equimolar mix of two oligonucleotides covering TRBC1 and TRBC2. Each CDR3 protein is one row after TCRdb ran MiXCR on the UMI-ligation and nested PCR reads. The table includes some 150,000 distinct CDR3 sequences, about 18% detected once. Study results and limitations: There was no ground truth to check naive and memory subset results.

The sample was naive CD4+ T cells from blood. This receptor was identified in a human donor in good health. This rearrangement joins TRBV28 to TRBJ2-7; possible D gene TRBD2, 5 bases. The CDR3 sequence: CASSGISYEQYF. In DNA form, the CDR3 reads TGTGCCAGCTCCGGGATCTCCTACGAGCAGTACTTC.